These 8 T cell receptor beta chains were sequenced from one sample in a study of shared clonotypes between healthy human individuals. CD45RO-negative cells were positively selected for CCR7, leaving out terminally differentiated effector memory CD45RA+ cells. TCRdb's table, derived via immunoSEQ multiplex PCR, lists solely in-frame clones and lacks some. Found here are about 580,000 clones, 95% to 98% of them singletons; the top ten hold less than 0.35%. The sample consisted of naive CD8+ T cells sorted from blood. The origin of the receptors is a man younger than 40 in good health.

This clone was picked up a small number of times. The gene calls are TRBV11-1 and TRBJ2-7, with unresolved D. This CDR3 region has 13 residues. Germline values: CDR1 SGHAT, CDR2 FQDESV (reference sequence). V shed 2 bases and J shed 6 bases, with 11 bases lying between them. The CDR3 region is CASSLTRSGEQYF. CDR3 sequence (DNA): TGTGCCAGCAGCTTAACACGTTCGGGCGAGCAGTACTTC.

This clone was seen once. The chain links TRBV6-6 to TRBJ2-3; D might be TRBD1 (6 bases). The CDR3 is 15 amino acids. Trimming took off 4 bases at V and 2 bases at J, with 13 bases between the two ends. The V gene's germline CDR1 is MNHNY and CDR2 SVGAGI (reference sequence). The CDR3 is CASSSWDTYTDTQYF. The CDR3 DNA reads TGTGCCAGCAGTTCCTGGGACACCTACACAGATACGCAGTATTTT.

The chain couples TRBV10-2 to TRBJ1-2; the match to TRBD1 covers 11 bases. V dropped 5 bases and J dropped 3; count of bases not matched to a gene: 5. Germline lookup yields CDR1 WSHSY and CDR2 SAAADI. This CDR3 has 15 amino acids. The CDR3 sequence is CASSFGQGAYYGYTF. In DNA, the CDR3 is TGCGCCAGCAGTTTCGGACAGGGGGCCTACTATGGCTACACCTTC.

V gene TRBV4-1 combines with J gene TRBJ2-7; possible D gene TRBD2, 5 bases. The V gene lost 6 bases and the J gene lost 4 bases, with 16 bases spanning the gap. The CDR3 is made up of 14 amino acids. Germline CDR1 reads MGHRA; CDR2 reads YSYEKL. The CDR3 DNA reads TGCGCCAGCAGTGACCGTCCGGGGATGTACGAGCAGTACTTC. The encoded protein is CASSDRPGMYEQYF.

The chain links TRBV5-1 to TRBJ2-7; no clear D. The CDR3 runs to 15 residues. Trimming pared 3 bases from V and 4 bases from J, leaving 17 bases between. Germline V gives CDR1 SGHRS, CDR2 YFSETQ. CDR3 amino acids: CASSSTHNTAYEQYF. CDR3 DNA: TGCGCCAGCAGCTCGACCCATAACACTGCTTACGAGCAGTACTTC. The full variable domain, rest sourced from reference TRBV5-1 and TRBJ2-7, is KAGVTQTPRYLIKTRGQQVTLSCSPISGHRSVSWYQQTPGQGLQFLFEYFSETQRNKGNFPGRFSGRQFSNSRSEMNVSTLELGDSALYLCASSSTHNTAYEQYFGPGTRLTVT.

V usage is TRBV5-1 and J usage is TRBJ2-5, with unresolved D. V lost 5 bases and J 2 bases, leaving 7 bases between the germline ends. The CDR3 is made up of 12 amino acids. Looked up from germline, CDR1 is SGHRS and CDR2 is YFSETQ. Here the CDR3 DNA reads TGCGCCAGCAGTTTCCTTCAAGAGACCCAGTACTTC. Protein sequence: CASSFLQETQYF.

As regards this clone: Distinct nucleotide sequences in the sample also encode this CDR3. The rearrangement uses TRBV9 and TRBJ1-5; D remains ambiguous. The germline V gene encodes CDR1 SGDLS and CDR2 YYNGEE. V lost 5 bases, J lost 0 bases, and 9 bases lay in between. This CDR3 contains 14 residues. The CDR3 DNA follows: TGTGCCAGCAGTGCAGGTAATAGCAATCAGCCCCAGCATTTT. It yields the protein CASSAGNSNQPQHF.

The chain couples TRBV7-6 to TRBJ2-3, with D perhaps matching TRBD1 (5 bases). Germline loops: CDR1 SGHVS, CDR2 FNYEAQ. Between the trimmed V and J ends, which lost 2 bases and 0 bases, there was a span of 15 bases. The CDR3 loop spans 17 amino acids. The CDR3 here is CASSLFWGQASTDTQYF. The CDR3 DNA reads TGTGCCAGCAGCTTATTCTGGGGCCAAGCTAGCACAGATACGCAGTATTTT.